The rows below give T cell receptor beta chains drawn from one sample of a study of blood T cell repertoires in COVID-19. The repertoire was sequenced with immunoSEQ multiplex PCR; TCRdb's copy has only in-frame clones and lacks some. The sample comprises around 170,000 clones, about 83% of which are singletons, and over 10% rests with the top ten. Sequenced: peripheral blood. The origin of the receptors is a man in his 70s who had recovered from COVID-19. Both conserved end residues are part of each CDR3.

j_gene,v_gene,CDR3aa
TRBJ2-6,TRBV19,CASSIVQGSSGANVLTF
TRBJ2-1,TRBV7-3,CASSLRGTSGVYSYNEQFF
TRBJ2-7,TRBV3-1/TRBV3-2,CASSPPLGRYEQYF
TRBJ2-5,TRBV7-9,CASSERETQYF
TRBJ1-3,TRBV28,CASSLPGSGNTIYF
TRBJ1-4,TRBV5-6,CASGTEKLFF
TRBJ2-5,TRBV7-9,CASSSRQVLQETQYF
TRBJ2-4,TRBV4-1,CASSQDQGGLAKNIQYF
TRBJ2-2,TRBV14,CASSRGQGSGTGELFF
TRBJ2-2,TRBV12-5,CASGLNGYTGELFF
TRBJ2-5,TRBV5-1,CASSLGPQGDETQYF
TRBJ1-4,TRBV6-5,CASGRQQTNEKLFF
TRBJ1-4,TRBV4-3,CASSQDALTGLGEKLFF
TRBJ2-1,TRBV7-9,CASSPGLAGVHEQFF
TRBJ2-3,TRBV18,CASSPPAGGSPDTQYF
TRBJ2-1,TRBV7-9,CASNRLAGNNEQFF
TRBJ1-1,TRBV7-9,CASSRQQGTNTEAFF
TRBJ1-3,TRBV28,CASTRTDSGNTIYF
TRBJ1-6,TRBV6-5,CASSYSTGGIGSPLHF
TRBJ1-5,TRBV6-5,CASRDRGNGNQPQHF
TRBJ1-5,TRBV30,CAWSEHSNQPQHF
TRBJ2-7,TRBV3-1/TRBV3-2,CASSQDSGPTWIYEQYF
TRBJ1-5,TRBV6-5,CASSSGTGRNQPQHF
TRBJ2-1,TRBV11-2,CASSRPGLAPNEQFF
TRBJ2-7,TRBV11-2,CASSYSGNRGEQYF
TRBJ2-5,TRBV10-2,CASRQLAGQETQYF
TRBJ2-1,TRBV3-1/TRBV3-2,CASSQAGVTYNEQFF
TRBJ2-7,TRBV2,CASRGPGTGYSYGYEQYF
TRBJ1-3,TRBV7-8,CASSLGASGNTIYF
TRBJ1-1,TRBV11-2,CASRVQGQSNTEAFF
TRBJ1-5,TRBV6-5,CASSWTANSNQPQHF
TRBJ1-6,TRBV5-6,CASSLGQGISPLHF
TRBJ2-3,TRBV3-1/TRBV3-2,CASSPGPSDTQYF
TRBJ1-5,TRBV28,CASSLWAGKVVNQPQHF
TRBJ2-5,TRBV18,CASSPRGGSGETQYF
TRBJ2-3,TRBV18,CASSPPGQGGDTQYF
TRBJ2-1,TRBV19,CATTRLVGGNEQFF
TRBJ2-3,TRBV7-9,CASSLGLDSDTQYF
TRBJ1-2,TRBV6-5,CASWGGSKDYGYTF
TRBJ1-5,TRBV5-1,CASSLAPGDQPQHF
TRBJ2-7,TRBV15,CATSRVGQGAAEQYF
TRBJ2-5,TRBV14,CASSPRGAGLGVVETQYF
TRBJ1-1,TRBV28,CASSFRNTEAFF
TRBJ2-2,TRBV7-9,CASSLAGGFVRTGELFF
TRBJ2-3,TRBV19,CASSTLMRGLAGQGFTDTQYF
TRBJ2-5,TRBV2,CASSEGQGAGETQYF
TRBJ2-3,TRBV5-5,CASSSRTSGSTDTQYF
TRBJ2-5,TRBV7-3,CASSYGQGRRETQYF
TRBJ1-2,TRBV18,CASSPGTGGSGYTF
TRBJ1-1,TRBV14,CASSQAPGQGRTEAFF
TRBJ1-2,TRBV28,CASSGAGTGRGRYTF
TRBJ2-7,TRBV2,CASTPPGGVEQYF
TRBJ2-3,TRBV7-3,CASSLATLAGDSGTDTQYF
TRBJ2-7,TRBV10-3,CAISEEGEYYEQYF
TRBJ1-6,TRBV5-6,CASTTGTLNSPLHF
TRBJ1-1,TRBV13,CASTSWGLTEAFF
TRBJ1-6,TRBV7-2,CASSLGGDGSNSPLHF
TRBJ2-3,TRBV4-1,CASSQGTGSTDTQYF
TRBJ2-1,TRBV28,CASSFGLAGTTSSYNEQFF
TRBJ2-3,TRBV4-1,CASSQGQGFGGDTQYF